Listed below are T cell receptor beta chains from one sample, sequenced in a study of HIV-infected patients and healthy controls. TCRdb analysed the 5' RACE reads with MiXCR anew, one entry per CDR3 protein. Of some 20,000 distinct CDR3 sequences in the sample, roughly 7.9% are singletons; the top ten hold 21%. Sequences were derived from blood, sampled during antiretroviral therapy. The receptors stem from an adult with HIV infection. Both conserved end residues are part of each CDR3. D genes are given only for firm matches. Clone sizes are given selectively: once, few, many, or a class where the clone is expanded.

clone size: -; D gene: -; V gene: TRBV9; CDR3 protein: CASSVEDQARETQYF
clone size: many; D gene: -; V gene: TRBV16; CDR3 protein: CASSQSGGPGTEAFF
clone size: many; D gene: -; V gene: TRBV12-3/TRBV12-4; CDR3 protein: CASSLGGSVQETQYF
clone size: many; D gene: -; V gene: TRBV27; CDR3 protein: CASTPLFFAGELFF
clone size: many; D gene: -; V gene: TRBV20-1; CDR3 protein: CSAEKGSGFHEQYF
clone size: many; D gene: -; V gene: TRBV12-3/TRBV12-4; CDR3 protein: CASIPIGGWGHEGDTSEAFF
clone size: many; D gene: -; V gene: TRBV15; CDR3 protein: CATSRDLQGNSNQPQHF
clone size: many; D gene: -; V gene: TRBV5-1; CDR3 protein: CASSSQTDYGYTF
clone size: -; D gene: TRBD1; V gene: TRBV27; CDR3 protein: CASKGTGGQPQHF
clone size: many; D gene: -; V gene: TRBV7-9; CDR3 protein: CASSFGILYGYTF
clone size: many; D gene: -; V gene: TRBV6-2/TRBV6-3; CDR3 protein: CASGGSDEKLFF
clone size: -; D gene: -; V gene: TRBV5-1; CDR3 protein: CASRWDGIYEQYF
clone size: many; D gene: TRBD1; V gene: TRBV6-6; CDR3 protein: CASSYGEGATEAFF
clone size: medium-sized; D gene: -; V gene: TRBV27; CDR3 protein: CASTTSGRGSNQPQHF
clone size: many; D gene: TRBD1; V gene: TRBV27; CDR3 protein: CASSSLGQGAYEQYF
clone size: few; D gene: TRBD2; V gene: TRBV7-9; CDR3 protein: CASSLGTSEQFF
clone size: -; D gene: TRBD2; V gene: TRBV30; CDR3 protein: CACRSVLAGGLDTQYF
clone size: once; D gene: -; V gene: TRBV30; CDR3 protein: CAWSIGGVYEQYF
clone size: many; D gene: TRBD2; V gene: TRBV27; CDR3 protein: CASVSGLAGISTDTQYF
clone size: -; D gene: -; V gene: TRBV6-4; CDR3 protein: CASSDSSGSYNEQFF
clone size: many; D gene: TRBD1; V gene: TRBV5-4; CDR3 protein: CASSLVSGGDTEAFF
clone size: many; D gene: -; V gene: TRBV24-1; CDR3 protein: CATSDDVYNEQFF
clone size: many; D gene: -; V gene: TRBV12-3/TRBV12-4; CDR3 protein: CASSLEGPEDTQYF
clone size: many; D gene: -; V gene: TRBV10-1; CDR3 protein: CASRSLAETQYF
clone size: -; D gene: -; V gene: TRBV30; CDR3 protein: CAWSWERLNEKLFF
clone size: -; D gene: -; V gene: TRBV12-3/TRBV12-4; CDR3 protein: CASSLVTDYGYTF
clone size: many; D gene: -; V gene: TRBV7-9; CDR3 protein: CASSLSEGSSYNEQFF
clone size: many; D gene: -; V gene: TRBV6-2/TRBV6-3; CDR3 protein: CASSPLDSFLYEQYF
clone size: many; D gene: -; V gene: TRBV7-3; CDR3 protein: CASSLLRSGANVLTF
clone size: many; D gene: -; V gene: TRBV7-6; CDR3 protein: CASSLALSSGEQYF
clone size: many; D gene: TRBD1; V gene: TRBV2; CDR3 protein: CATTGDRDRRANYGYTF
clone size: many; D gene: -; V gene: TRBV28; CDR3 protein: CASSFGGTSSYEQYF
clone size: medium-sized; D gene: -; V gene: TRBV7-2; CDR3 protein: CASSLGAGAYEQYF
clone size: many; D gene: -; V gene: TRBV20-1; CDR3 protein: CSARSEGADTQYF
clone size: medium-sized; D gene: TRBD2; V gene: TRBV14; CDR3 protein: CASSQITSGRPNEQFF
clone size: few; D gene: -; V gene: TRBV5-1; CDR3 protein: CASSLADRFRDTQYF